The present entry profiles one T cell receptor beta chain with its context. What it recognizes is unknown. The sample comes from a study of long-term antiretroviral therapy in people with HIV. Treatment of all HIV participants took place in the United States. Specimens retained roughly 1-11 million cryopreserved PBMC preceding DNA extraction. Assay version v3.0 of immunoSEQ was used, and it was run at survey level. The method was immunoSEQ multiplex PCR; TCRdb's version includes in-frame clones alone and lacks a portion of them. The profile shows 15,000 or so clones, over 75% of them singletons. Overall study results and limits: Despite increasing after ART, diversity remained lower than that of transplant donor controls. Adherence to ART, viral resistance and therapy changes lacked any data.

The source was unsorted PBMCs, collected 0.7 years before starting antiretroviral therapy. This sequence originates from a man aged 50 to 59 with HIV.

Here the CDR3 reads CASSVAGTPNNEQFF. The CDR3 DNA sequence: TGTGCCAGCAGCGTAGCTGGGACACCGAACAATGAGCAGTTCTTC. The chain links TRBV9 to TRBJ2-1, with D tentatively TRBD1 (6 bases). V lost 0 bases and J 5 bases, leaving 12 bases between the germline ends. The CDR3 is 15 residues long. Germline V gene lookup returns CDR1 SGDLS and CDR2 YYNGEE.